The clone carrying this T cell receptor (beta chain) was counted once. The antigen remains undetermined. This record comes from a study of T cell responses to AZD1222 COVID-19 vaccine. Study findings and constraints: Dominant CD4 TCR responses targeted spike regions 160-218 and 743-854. Repertoires were collected only later (after the peak T cell response had occurred). Seropositive AZD1222 recipients at baseline numbered only five or six.

Only in-frame clones appear in the TCRdb table, and some are missing; sequencing was by immunoSEQ multiplex PCR. Of 130,000 to 150,000 clones listed, around nine tenths were seen once; the top ten hold less than 5.5%. Germline CDR1 LNHNV, CDR2 YYDKDF (reference sequence). This CDR3 is built from 15 residues. Trimming pared 0 bases from V and 3 bases from J, leaving 11 bases between. This receptor was taken from an adult in good health. The sample in question was peripheral blood, obtained on day 0 of AZD1222 vaccination. The genes are TRBV15 and TRBJ1-1; D is perhaps TRBD1 (6 bases). For the CDR3, the DNA is TGTGCCACCAGCAGAGACAGGGGACAAGACACTGAAGCTTTCTTT. Residues: CATSRDRGQDTEAFF.